The sequence of this T cell receptor (beta chain) was determined in a study of tumor and adjacent non-tumor tissue in lung cancer. Findings and caveats of the study: Compared with tumor, normal lung showed significantly lower TCR diversity.

This clonotype was recorded at least ten times. Its specificity is unknown. The template was RNA from unsorted bulk tissue. Distant lung tissue was collected more than 3 cm away from the tumor edge. A modified ARM-PCR protocol with three rounds of nested PCR amplified TCRbeta. TCRdb re-called the multiplex PCR reads through MiXCR, storing one row per CDR3 protein. This sample has over 80,000 distinct CDR3 sequences, with 75% to 85% found just once. V was clipped by 1 base and J by 4 bases, with 11 bases between them. The CDR3 is made up of 15 amino acids. Looked up from germline, CDR1 is MDHEN and CDR2 is SYDVKM.

The source of this sequence is a man aged 55 to 70 with small cell lung cancer. Sequencing input: distant non-tumor lung tissue. The chain is built from TRBV28 and TRBJ1-5; no reliable D call. CDR3 sequence reads: CASSLLSDGNQPQHF. The DNA of the CDR3 is TGTGCCAGCAGTTTATTATCGGACGGGAATCAGCCCCAGCATTTT.